The source of this T cell receptor beta chain is a study of blood T cells in healthy people across ages. Russia was home to the donors, healthy Caucasian individuals aged roughly 6 to 95. The germline V gene has CDR1 ENHRY and CDR2 SYGVKD. This CDR3 is 11 amino acids long. V was shortened by 8 bases and J by 5 bases, with 9 bases between the two germline ends. The sample holds many counts of this clonotype. Its cognate antigen is unknown. Study-level points and caveats: Long-lived donors had more naive CD4+ cells and higher diversity than aged donors.

The second PCR ran about 6 to 12 cycles with a sample-barcoded 5' primer and J-beta primers. TCRdb re-derived calls from the 5' RACE reads in MiXCR, one entry per CDR3 protein. In the table there are 1,800,000 or so distinct CDR3 sequences, roughly 43% of which are singletons. The specimen sequenced was blood. The chain has TRBV10-3 and TRBJ2-5; unclear D gene. This TCR was sampled from a human donor in good health. CDR3 coding DNA: TGTGCCATCCGCATGGCGGAGACCCAGTACTTC. As protein: CAIRMAETQYF.